The clone carrying this T cell receptor (beta chain) was observed many times. This sample stems from a study of early T cells in non-severe SARS-CoV-2 infection. TCRdb reprocessed the 5' RACE reads via MiXCR and lists one record per CDR3 protein. Of about 79,000 distinct CDR3 sequences in the sample, under 15% were seen once. This TCR was sampled from an adult who was a healthcare worker with PCR-confirmed SARS-CoV-2 infection or an uninfected control (not recorded which). The sequencing input was whole blood.

The CDR3 reads CASSLAGGTYEQYF. CDR3 coding DNA: TGTGCCAGCAGCTTAGCGGGGGGTACCTACGAGCAGTACTTC. V is TRBV7-9 and J is TRBJ2-7; maybe TRBD2 (6 bases). Trimming removed 0 bases at V and 2 bases at J, with 8 bases between. The CDR3 sequence is 14 residues long. Germline V lookup: CDR1 SEHNR, CDR2 FQNEAQ (reference sequence).